This TCR beta chain was sequenced in a study of PD-1 blockade in mismatch repair-deficient tumors. Study at large: All were previously treated, progressing patients with over 9 mismatch repair-deficient cancer types.

Every patient had mismatch repair deficiency by PCR or immunohistochemistry. The data were produced by immunoSEQ multiplex PCR, yet TCRdb's version contains in-frame clones alone and is incomplete. The sample records around 100,000 clones, about four fifths being singletons. The germline V gene has CDR1 DFQATT and CDR2 SNEGSKA (reference sequence). This CDR3 is built from 11 residues. V lost 6 bases, J lost 12 bases, and 5 bases stayed unmatched. The starting material was peripheral blood, obtained about eight months after starting pembrolizumab. The receptor comes from an adult with mismatch repair-deficient cancer. The rearrangement joins TRBV20-1 to TRBJ1-2; 12 nucleotides align to TRBD1. DNA of the CDR3: TGCAGTGCCCCGGGACAGGGGGCTGACACCTTC. It translates to CSAPGQGADTF.